The rows below give T cell receptor beta chains drawn from one sample of a study of blood T cell repertoires in COVID-19. Sequencing used immunoSEQ multiplex PCR; TCRdb keeps in-frame clones, though not all of them. This sample has 150,000 to 200,000 clones, with about 86% found just once. The material sequenced was peripheral blood. All receptors derive from a woman aged 18 to 35 who had recovered from COVID-19. CDR3s include the opening cysteine and the closing phenylalanine or tryptophan. A D gene is named only where the DNA matches it firmly. Not every row has a clone size; where given, it reads once, few, many or a size class.

J,size,V,D,CDR3,DNA
TRBJ2-3,.,TRBV7-9,TRBD1,CASSPITGGRANTDTQYF,TGTGCCAGCAGCCCTATCACAGGGGGCCGGGCTAACACAGATACGCAGTATTTT
TRBJ1-5,.,TRBV5-6,.,CASSLSVADNQPQHF,TGTGCCAGCAGCTTGAGTGTGGCAGACAATCAGCCCCAGCATTTT
TRBJ1-5,.,TRBV15,TRBD1,CATSRDLTGGSNQPQHF,TGTGCCACCAGCAGAGATCTTACAGGGGGCAGCAATCAGCCCCAGCATTTT
TRBJ1-1,.,TRBV6-5,.,CASGPQMNTEAFF,TGTGCCAGCGGTCCGCAGATGAACACTGAAGCTTTCTTT
TRBJ1-6,.,TRBV10-3,.,CATNFQGNSPLHF,TGTGCCACCAACTTTCAGGGTAATTCACCCCTCCACTTT
TRBJ2-1,.,TRBV24-1,TRBD2,CATSDPLAGLGQFF,TGTGCCACCAGTGATCCCTTAGCGGGCTTGGGGCAGTTCTTC
TRBJ1-2,.,TRBV27,.,CASQPYAGVNYGYTF,TGTGCCAGCCAACCCTACGCAGGGGTTAACTATGGCTACACCTTC
TRBJ2-3,once,TRBV7-9,TRBD2,CASSLEAGGTDTQYF,TGTGCCAGCAGCTTAGAAGCGGGGGGGACAGATACGCAGTATTTT
TRBJ1-5,.,TRBV28,.,CATRTDPNQPQHF,TGTGCCACCCGGACAGACCCCAATCAGCCCCAGCATTTT
TRBJ1-1,.,TRBV2,TRBD1,CASRTGTGLEAFF,TGTGCCAGCAGAACCGGGACAGGGCTTGAAGCTTTCTTT
TRBJ2-2,few,TRBV7-9,.,CASSLASRGGELFF,TGTGCCAGCAGCTTAGCGTCACGGGGCGGGGAGCTGTTTTTT
TRBJ1-1,.,TRBV5-4,TRBD1,CASSDEQGARGTEAFF,TGTGCCAGCAGCGATGAACAGGGGGCTCGGGGGACTGAAGCTTTCTTT
TRBJ1-1,.,TRBV30,.,CAWSRGPEAFF,TGTGCCTGGAGCAGGGGCCCTGAAGCTTTCTTT
TRBJ1-2,.,TRBV9,.,CASSVQNYGYTF,TGTGCCAGCAGCGTACAGAACTATGGCTACACCTTC
TRBJ2-7,.,TRBV7-2,TRBD1,CASSLGTGNYEQYF,TGTGCCAGCAGCTTAGGGACAGGTAACTACGAGCAGTACTTC
TRBJ1-4,.,TRBV30,TRBD1,CAATRTGPNEKLFF,TGTGCCGCTACCAGGACAGGGCCTAATGAAAAACTGTTTTTT
TRBJ2-2,.,TRBV21-1,.,CASSKDYIANTGELFF,TGTGCCAGCAGCAAAGATTACATCGCGAACACCGGGGAGCTGTTTTTT
TRBJ2-7,.,TRBV2,.,CASSQGTYEQYF,TGTGCCAGCAGCCAGGGGACCTACGAGCAGTACTTC
TRBJ2-1,.,TRBV24-1,.,CATSHRYNEQFF,TGTGCCACCAGTCACAGGTACAATGAGCAGTTCTTC
TRBJ1-1,.,TRBV7-3,.,CASSAETADEAFF,TGTGCCAGCAGCGCTGAGACAGCAGATGAAGCTTTCTTT
TRBJ1-2,.,TRBV6-2/TRBV6-3,.,CASSGRQVFNYGYTF,TGTGCCAGCAGTGGCCGACAGGTTTTTAACTATGGCTACACCTTC
TRBJ1-6,.,TRBV6-5,.,CASRRTEGSPLHF,TGTGCCAGCAGGAGGACAGAAGGCTCACCCCTCCACTTT
TRBJ1-1,.,TRBV11-2,.,CASSWHTEAFF,TGTGCCAGCAGCTGGCACACTGAAGCTTTCTTT
TRBJ2-3,.,TRBV2,TRBD1,CARGGQGEDTQYF,TGTGCCAGGGGCGGACAGGGGGAGGATACGCAGTATTTT
TRBJ1-6,.,TRBV11-3,.,CASSSGNSPLHF,TGTGCCAGCAGCTCGGGGAATTCACCCCTCCACTTT
TRBJ2-5,.,TRBV21-1,.,CASSVRGRNKTQYF,TGTGCCAGCAGCGTTCGCGGGAGGAATAAGACCCAGTACTTC
TRBJ1-6,few,TRBV5-8,.,CASRIGSNSPLHF,TGTGCCAGCAGAATAGGGAGTAATTCACCCCTCCACTTT
TRBJ2-1,.,TRBV9,TRBD2,CASSVEAGHNEQFF,TGTGCCAGCAGCGTAGAAGCGGGACACAATGAGCAGTTCTTC
TRBJ1-2,once,TRBV7-9,.,CASSLQGPDGYTF,TGTGCCAGCAGCTTACAGGGCCCGGATGGCTACACCTTC
TRBJ1-1,.,TRBV12-3/TRBV12-4,.,CASNSGQPEAFF,TGTGCCAGCAACTCCGGACAGCCTGAAGCTTTCTTT
TRBJ1-4,.,TRBV11-2,.,CASSLVGEGTNEKLFF,TGTGCCAGCAGCTTAGTCGGGGAGGGAACTAATGAAAAACTGTTTTTT
TRBJ2-1,.,TRBV24-1,TRBD1,CATERTGGPYEQFF,TGTGCCACCGAACGGACAGGGGGACCTTATGAGCAGTTCTTC
TRBJ1-5,.,TRBV7-4,TRBD1,CASILRDRGHQPQHF,TGTGCCAGCATCCTCCGGGACAGGGGCCATCAGCCCCAGCATTTT
TRBJ2-2,.,TRBV14,.,CASTETSTGELFF,TGTGCCAGCACCGAGACTAGCACCGGGGAGCTGTTTTTT
TRBJ2-4,.,TRBV19,.,CASSILRGATLAKNIQYF,TGTGCCAGTAGTATCCTCCGGGGGGCTACACTAGCCAAAAACATTCAGTACTTC
TRBJ2-3,once,TRBV11-2,.,CASSSSRFTSTDTQYF,TGTGCCAGCAGCTCCTCCAGGTTTACTAGCACAGATACGCAGTATTTT
TRBJ2-5,.,TRBV19,TRBD1,CASRLGQGGQETQYF,TGTGCCAGTAGATTAGGACAGGGTGGACAAGAGACCCAGTACTTC
TRBJ1-5,.,TRBV6-4,.,CASSDWRVVQPQHF,TGTGCCAGCAGTGACTGGAGGGTAGTTCAGCCCCAGCATTTT
TRBJ1-6,.,TRBV4-2,TRBD1,CASSQESGGLDSPLHF,TGTGCCAGCAGCCAAGAGTCAGGGGGCTTGGATTCACCCCTCCACTTT
TRBJ1-5,.,TRBV4-3,.,CASSQDLEQPQHF,TGCGCCAGCAGCCAAGATTTAGAACAGCCCCAGCATTTT
TRBJ2-5,.,TRBV7-9,.,CASRPQGYQETQYF,TGTGCCAGCAGACCTCAGGGGTACCAAGAGACCCAGTACTTC
TRBJ1-6,.,TRBV9,TRBD1,CASSDTGTGGNYALSPLHF,TGTGCCAGCAGTGATACCGGGACAGGGGGTAACTACGCTCTTTCACCCCTCCACTTT
TRBJ2-6,.,TRBV5-4,.,CASSPRTAGANVLTF,TGTGCCAGCAGCCCCAGGACAGCTGGGGCCAACGTCCTGACTTTC
TRBJ2-1,.,TRBV9,TRBD1,CASSPGGQALSDEQFF,TGTGCCAGCAGCCCCGGGGGACAGGCCCTTTCCGATGAGCAGTTCTTC
TRBJ2-3,.,TRBV4-3,TRBD2,CASSHLSSGGGDTQYF,TGCGCCAGCAGCCATCTCTCTAGCGGGGGAGGAGATACGCAGTATTTT
TRBJ1-1,.,TRBV9,.,CASSPNPTARLDTEAFF,TGTGCCAGCAGCCCCAACCCGACAGCGCGCTTGGACACTGAAGCTTTCTTT
TRBJ2-2,.,TRBV6-6,.,CASLGSNAGELFF,TGTGCCAGCCTCGGGTCCAATGCCGGGGAGCTGTTTTTT
TRBJ2-1,.,TRBV7-3,.,CASSEGGPGYNEQFF,TGTGCCAGCAGCGAAGGGGGACCTGGCTACAATGAGCAGTTCTTC
TRBJ1-6,.,TRBV25-1,.,CASSEFGEGNSPLHF,TGTGCCAGCAGTGAATTTGGCGAGGGAAATTCACCCCTCCACTTT
TRBJ2-1,.,TRBV6-2/TRBV6-3,.,CASSLGTGPGRNEQFF,TGTGCCAGCAGTCTCGGGACCGGGCCGGGGAGGAATGAGCAGTTCTTC
TRBJ1-3,.,TRBV29-1,.,CSVIRDSGNTIYF,TGCAGCGTCATCAGGGACTCTGGAAACACCATATATTTT
TRBJ2-1,.,TRBV10-3,TRBD2,CAISDPGLTNEQFF,TGTGCCATCAGTGACCCGGGACTAACCAATGAGCAGTTCTTC
TRBJ2-3,.,TRBV3-1/TRBV3-2,.,CASSEGTPDTQYF,TGTGCCAGCAGCGAAGGGACACCGGATACGCAGTATTTT